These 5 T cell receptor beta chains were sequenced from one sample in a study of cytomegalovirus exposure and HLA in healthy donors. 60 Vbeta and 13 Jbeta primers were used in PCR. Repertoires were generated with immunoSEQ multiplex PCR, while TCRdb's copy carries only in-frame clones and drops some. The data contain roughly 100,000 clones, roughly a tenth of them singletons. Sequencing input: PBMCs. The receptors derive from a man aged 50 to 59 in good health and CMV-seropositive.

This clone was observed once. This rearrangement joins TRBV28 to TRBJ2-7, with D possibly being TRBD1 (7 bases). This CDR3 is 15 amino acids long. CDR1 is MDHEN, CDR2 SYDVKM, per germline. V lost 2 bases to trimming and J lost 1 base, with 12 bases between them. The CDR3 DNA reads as TGTGCCAGCAGTTTAGGGGGGACAGTGTCCTACGAGCAGTACTTC. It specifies CASSLGGTVSYEQYF.

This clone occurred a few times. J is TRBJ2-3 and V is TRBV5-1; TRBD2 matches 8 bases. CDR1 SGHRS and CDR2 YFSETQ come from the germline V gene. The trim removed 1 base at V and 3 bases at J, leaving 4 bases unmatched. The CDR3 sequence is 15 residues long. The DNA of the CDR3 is TGCGCCAGCAGCTTGAACCCTAGCGGGACAGATACGCAGTATTTT. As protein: CASSLNPSGTDTQYF. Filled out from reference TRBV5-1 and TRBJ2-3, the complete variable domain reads KAGVTQTPRYLIKTRGQQVTLSCSPISGHRSVSWYQQTPGQGLQFLFEYFSETQRNKGNFPGRFSGRQFSNSRSEMNVSTLELGDSALYLCASSLNPSGTDTQYFGPGTRLTVL.

This chain's CDR3 is CASSRSGATYNEQFF. CDR3 nucleotide sequence: TGTGCCAGCAGCCGTAGCGGGGCCACCTACAATGAGCAGTTCTTC. This rearrangement joins TRBV27 to TRBJ2-1; 8 bases are shared with TRBD2. The CDR3 is made up of 15 amino acids. Germline trimming cut 6 bases from V and 2 bases from J; bases unmatched to any gene: 6. Germline V CDR1 and CDR2: MNHEY, SMNVEV (reference sequence).

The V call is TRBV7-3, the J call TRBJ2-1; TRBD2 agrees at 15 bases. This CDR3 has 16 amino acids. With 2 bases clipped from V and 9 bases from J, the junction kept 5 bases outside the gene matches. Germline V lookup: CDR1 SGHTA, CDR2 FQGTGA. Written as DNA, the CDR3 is TGTGCCAGCAGCTTAGGACTAGCGGGAGGGGTAGGTGAGCAGTTCTTC. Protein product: CASSLGLAGGVGEQFF.

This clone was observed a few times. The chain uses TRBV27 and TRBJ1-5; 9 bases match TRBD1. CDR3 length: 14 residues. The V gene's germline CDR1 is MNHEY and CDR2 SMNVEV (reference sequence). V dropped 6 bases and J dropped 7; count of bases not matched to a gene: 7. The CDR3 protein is CASRGTGKTQPQHF. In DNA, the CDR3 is TGTGCCAGCAGGGGGACAGGGAAGACACAGCCCCAGCATTTT.